These 13 T cell receptor beta chains share one sample of origin, sequenced in a study of T cell changes during pregnancy in multiple sclerosis. Profiling relied on immunoSEQ multiplex PCR, and the TCRdb table lists in-frame clones only, not all of them. The data hold some 42,000 clones, with roughly nine tenths observed a single time. This material consisted of CD4+ T cells from peripheral blood mononuclear cells, taken after pregnancy. The origin of the receptors is a female donor with multiple sclerosis, enrolled in a pregnancy study.

V and J are TRBV7-2 and TRBJ2-5; 7 bases are shared with TRBD1. Germline CDR1 reads SGHTA; CDR2 reads FQGNSA. The V gene end was trimmed by 4 bases and the J gene end by 4 bases; junction bases not matched to a gene: 6. CDR3 length equals 14 residues. The CDR3 reads CASSYNRGLETQYF. CDR3 in DNA: TGTGCCAGCAGCTATAACAGGGGTCTAGAGACCCAGTACTTC.

CDR3 coding DNA: TGTGCCAGTAGTATTCGGCCTAGCGGGGACGAGCAGTACTTC. It specifies CASSIRPSGDEQYF. The chain links TRBV19 to TRBJ2-7; 9 nucleotides line up with TRBD2. Germline CDR1 is LNHDA and CDR2 is SQIVND (reference sequence). Germline trimming cut 3 bases from V and 5 bases from J; bases unmatched to any gene: 5. The CDR3 runs 14 residues.

This chain connects TRBV9 to TRBJ2-2, with a possible D match to TRBD1 (5 bases). The V gene's germline CDR1 is SGDLS and CDR2 YYNGEE. CDR3 length: 16 residues. V lost 3 bases and J 0 bases, leaving 12 bases between the germline ends. CDR3 sequence (DNA): TGTGCCAGCAGCGGAGGACAATTCGCGAACACCGGGGAGCTGTTTTTT. Translation gives CASSGGQFANTGELFF.

This clone was detected only once. The chain couples TRBV6-1 to TRBJ2-1, with 10 bases matching TRBD2. Germline CDR1 is MNHNS and CDR2 is SASEGT. CDR3 size: 16 residues. The V gene end was trimmed by 2 bases and the J gene end by 6 bases; junction bases not matched to a gene: 7. The CDR3 bases are TGTGCCAGCAGTGAATGGGTAGCGGGGGGTGGCAATGAGCAGTTCTTC. Its protein is CASSEWVAGGGNEQFF.

The genes are TRBV30 and TRBJ1-5; TRBD1 aligns across 8 bases. The V and J ends lost 5 bases and 6 bases, in that order; junction bases with no gene match: 6. Per the germline V gene, CDR1 is GTSNPN and CDR2 is SVGIG (reference sequence). This CDR3 is built from 13 residues. The CDR3: CAWDRGVGQPQHF. Written as DNA, the CDR3 is TGTGCCTGGGACAGGGGTGTGGGTCAGCCCCAGCATTTT.

The chain recombines TRBV5-4 with TRBJ2-3; tentative D call: TRBD1 (6 bases). Germline V lookup: CDR1 SGHNT, CDR2 YYREEE (reference sequence). There are 15 residues in the CDR3. Trimming took off 2 bases at V and 0 bases at J, with 10 bases between the two ends. CDR3 sequence: CASSFYRDSTDTQYF. The CDR3 DNA is TGTGCCAGCAGCTTTTACAGGGACAGCACAGATACGCAGTATTTT.

The chain carries TRBV11-2 and TRBJ2-7, with TRBD1 matching 7 bases. CDR3 size: 15 residues. Germline assignment: CDR1 SGHAT and CDR2 FQNNGV. V trimming: 3 bases; J trimming: 2 bases; junction bases outside the gene matches: 7. CDR3 in DNA: TGTGCCAGCAGCTTTACCCCAGGGGGTCCCTACGAGCAGTACTTC. This translates into CASSFTPGGPYEQYF.

This chain joins TRBV18 and TRBJ1-2; D is unclear. The length of the CDR3 is 13 residues. With 0 bases removed from V and 4 bases from J, the gap between germline ends came to 6 bases. Germline CDR1 KGHSH, CDR2 LQKENI. The CDR3 loop reads CASSPPNSYGYTF. The DNA of the CDR3 is TGTGCCAGCTCACCACCCAACAGCTATGGCTACACCTTC. The full variable domain, completed using reference TRBV18 and TRBJ1-2, is NAGVMQNPRHLVRRRGQEARLRCSPMKGHSHVYWYRQLPEEGLKFMVYLQKENIIDESGMPKERFSAEFPKEGPSILRIQQVVRGDSAAYFCASSPPNSYGYTFGSGTRLTVV.

The J gene is TRBJ1-4, the V gene TRBV19, with TRBD1 matching over 8 bases. Germline values: CDR1 LNHDA, CDR2 SQIVND (reference sequence). This CDR3 has 17 residues. Unmatched junction bases numbered 8, after V lost 3 bases and J lost 2 bases. The CDR3 is CASSMDRAFTTNEKLFF. In DNA form, the CDR3 reads TGTGCCAGTAGTATGGACAGGGCCTTTACTACTAATGAAAAACTGTTTTTT.

This clone is labeled as medium-sized. This chain connects TRBV5-4 to TRBJ1-6; D might be TRBD1 (6 bases). CDR1 is SGHNT and CDR2 is YYREEE in the germline V gene (reference sequence). V was shortened by 0 bases and J by 6 bases, with 10 bases between the two germline ends. CDR3 length equals 15 residues. The CDR3 region has the DNA TGTGCCAGCAGCTTGGCCGACAGGCGTAATTCACCCCTCCACTTT. Translating it yields CASSLADRRNSPLHF.

This chain joins TRBV11-3 and TRBJ2-1, with D possibly being TRBD2 (6 bases). Germline V gene data show CDR1 as SGHNT and CDR2 as YENEEA. This CDR3 comprises 13 residues. Trimming took 5 bases from V and 5 from J, leaving 10 bases between them. DNA for the CDR3: TGTGCCAGCAGCGGCGGGGTTAACAATGAGCAGTTCTTC. Protein: CASSGGVNNEQFF.

This chain connects TRBV7-2 to TRBJ1-6; possibly TRBD1 for D (6 bases). This CDR3 has 16 residues. V was cut by 7 bases and J by 7 bases, with 20 bases left in between. The germline gives CDR1 SGHTA, CDR2 FQGNSA. As DNA, the CDR3 is TGTGCCAGCACCACGAGGGGGGGGTTCTCCAATTCACCCCTCCACTTT. Its translation is CASTTRGGFSNSPLHF. Full variable domain (outside the CDR3, taken from reference TRBV7-2 and TRBJ1-6): GAGVSQSPSNKVTEKGKDVELRCDPISGHTALYWYRQSLGQGLEFLIYFQGNSAPDKSGLPSDRFSAERTGGSVSTLTIQRTQQEDSAVYLCASTTRGGFSNSPLHFGNGTRLTVT.

This clone was observed a few times. This rearrangement joins TRBV4-2 to TRBJ1-2; 8 bases agree with TRBD1. CDR1 and CDR2 from the germline V gene are LGHNA and YNFKEQ. V was clipped by 5 bases and J by 2 bases; unmatched bases: 4. The CDR3 has 14 residues. CDR3 nucleotide sequence: TGTGCCAGCAGCACGGGACAGGTCAACTATGGCTACACCTTC. This encodes CASSTGQVNYGYTF.